The rows below give T cell receptor beta chains drawn from one sample of a study of T cells in narcolepsy. TCRdb keeps only in-frame clones here, not all; method: immunoSEQ multiplex PCR. The sample carries approximately 30,000 clones, 78% recorded once. Sequencing input: CD45RA- memory CD4+ T cells from PBMCs. The receptors derive from a human donor with narcolepsy. Each CDR3 is given with its conserved first and last residue. D genes are given only for firm matches. Size values are once, few and many counts, or a class for expanded clones, and some rows have none.

.,TRBJ2-3,TRBV4-1,.,TGCGCCAGCAGCCAAGAGTTAGCTATGGATACGCAGTATTTT,CASSQELAMDTQYF
.,TRBJ1-2,TRBV14,.,TGTGCCAGCAGCCTCTCGGGAGGGAATGGCTACACCTTC,CASSLSGGNGYTF
.,TRBJ1-3,TRBV7-9,.,TGTGCCAGCAGCCGTACCGGGAACCCCTTCTCTGGAAACACCATATATTTT,CASSRTGNPFSGNTIYF
.,TRBJ2-7,TRBV11-2,.,TGTGCCAGCAGCCCGCTTACAAGGGCGGGGGCTGGCGAGCAGTACTTC,CASSPLTRAGAGEQYF
TRBD1,TRBJ1-1,TRBV6-1,few,TGTGCCAGCAGAGACAGGGCGTTGAGCACTGAAGCTTTCTTT,CASRDRALSTEAFF
TRBD1,TRBJ1-4,TRBV5-4,.,TGTGCCAGCAGCGAGGGACAGGATAATGAAAAACTGTTTTTT,CASSEGQDNEKLFF
.,TRBJ2-2,TRBV6-5,few,TGTGCCAGCAGGGTTGACAGGACCACCGGGGAGCTGTTTTTT,CASRVDRTTGELFF
TRBD2,TRBJ2-5,TRBV19,once,TGTGCCAGTAGTACCGCCGGACTAGCGGGGGGCCAAAGGTACCAAGAGACCCAGTACTTC,CASSTAGLAGGQRYQETQYF
TRBD2,TRBJ2-7,TRBV11-2,few,TGTGCCAGCATCGGACTAGCGGGGCCTCCCTACGAGCAGTACTTC,CASIGLAGPPYEQYF
TRBD2,TRBJ2-1,TRBV7-8,.,TGTGCCAGCAGCTTAAAACGTAGCGGGGGGAGCTCCTACAATGAGCAGTTCTTC,CASSLKRSGGSSYNEQFF
TRBD2,TRBJ2-5,TRBV6-1,few,TGTGCCAGCACGCCGACTAGCGGGGTGGGGGAGACCCAGTACTTC,CASTPTSGVGETQYF
TRBD1,TRBJ1-4,TRBV15,.,TGTGCCACCAGCGGAGGGACAGCGGGCGATGAAAAACTGTTTTTT,CATSGGTAGDEKLFF
.,TRBJ1-2,TRBV5-1,.,TGCGCCAGCAGCTTGAGTACCGCCGGGACTGGTGGCTACACCTTC,CASSLSTAGTGGYTF
.,TRBJ2-7,TRBV29-1,.,TGCAGCGCCACCGTCGGTGCGTACGAGCAGTACTTC,CSATVGAYEQYF
.,TRBJ2-2,TRBV9,once,TGTGCCAGCAGCGTCAGAGGGTCGAACACCGGGGAGCTGTTTTTT,CASSVRGSNTGELFF
TRBD2,TRBJ2-5,TRBV9,.,TGTGCCAGCAGCGTAGGACTAGCGGGGGGGCTGGTAGAGACCCAGTACTTC,CASSVGLAGGLVETQYF
TRBD1,TRBJ2-7,TRBV4-2,once,TGTGCCAGCAGCCAAGATTGGGGACAGAGCTCCTACGAGCAGTACTTC,CASSQDWGQSSYEQYF
.,TRBJ1-1,TRBV13,few,TGTGCCAGCAGCTTATTATCCTCCCGGGGCATCACTGAAGCTTTCTTT,CASSLLSSRGITEAFF
TRBD1,TRBJ1-3,TRBV5-1,once,TGCGCCAGCAGCGTAGACAGGGCTTCTGGAAACACCATATATTTT,CASSVDRASGNTIYF
.,TRBJ1-2,TRBV2,once,TGTGCCAGCCGACCCGAGCAGGGCCCGCTCTATGGCTACACCTTC,CASRPEQGPLYGYTF
TRBD1,TRBJ1-5,TRBV6-1,.,TGTGCCAGCAGCCCACAGGGGAACGGCAATCAGCCCCAGCATTTT,CASSPQGNGNQPQHF
TRBD2,TRBJ2-5,TRBV2,.,TGTGCCAGCAGGGACCGACTAGCGGGGGGTCGAGAGACCCAGTACTTC,CASRDRLAGGRETQYF
.,TRBJ1-1,TRBV5-6,.,TGTGCCAGCAGCTCGAACCTGGGGACTGAAGCTTTCTTT,CASSSNLGTEAFF
.,TRBJ1-2,TRBV5-1,.,TGCGCCAGCAGCTGGGTCGAAGGGCTTGGGGGGTCCGGCTACACCTTC,CASSWVEGLGGSGYTF
.,TRBJ1-2,TRBV7-9,.,TGTGCCAGCAGCTTAGTAGTTCGGGGGAGGGATGGCTACACCTTC,CASSLVVRGRDGYTF
TRBD2,TRBJ2-5,TRBV6-4,once,TGTGCCAGCAGTGACTCTAGCGGGGGGGCGAGAGAGACCCAGTACTTC,CASSDSSGGARETQYF
.,TRBJ1-1,TRBV5-1,.,TGCGCCAGTTCCCCGACAGAATTAACTGAAGCTTTCTTT,CASSPTELTEAFF
TRBD1,TRBJ2-2,TRBV6-1,.,TGTGCCAGCAGTGAAAGGGGACAGGCGGCCGGGGAGCTGTTTTTT,CASSERGQAAGELFF
.,TRBJ2-2,TRBV5-1,.,TGCGCCAGCAGCTTGGCGGCAGACGACGGGGAGCTGTTTTTT,CASSLAADDGELFF
.,TRBJ2-3,TRBV5-6,.,TGTGCCAGCGCCAAAATCTTCTCTGAGCGGTTCGGGGATACGCAGTATTTT,CASAKIFSERFGDTQYF
TRBD1,TRBJ1-2,TRBV29-1,.,TGCAGCGTTGAAGGGGACAGACACTATGGCTACACCTTC,CSVEGDRHYGYTF
.,TRBJ1-4,TRBV4-2,.,TGTGCCAGCAGCCAAGATAACGGGGTTTCTAATGAAAAACTGTTTTTT,CASSQDNGVSNEKLFF
TRBD1,TRBJ1-2,TRBV4-2,few,TGTGCCAGCAGCCAAGAAGGCGCCGGGACAGGGTTGGGCTACACCTTC,CASSQEGAGTGLGYTF
.,TRBJ1-4,TRBV5-1,.,TGCGCCAGCAGCTGGTCCGGGACAACTAATGAAAAACTGTTTTTT,CASSWSGTTNEKLFF
TRBD1,TRBJ1-2,TRBV11-2,.,TGTGCCAGCAGCTTTCCCCACCGGGACAGACTTAACTATGGCTACACCTTC,CASSFPHRDRLNYGYTF
TRBD2,TRBJ2-3,TRBV11-2,.,TGTGCCAGCAGCTCAAGCGGGGGGGCCGGAGATACGCAGTATTTT,CASSSSGGAGDTQYF
.,TRBJ1-2,TRBV4-1,.,TGCGCCAGCAGCCCAGCCGGACGAAGCTCTAACTATGGCTACACCTTC,CASSPAGRSSNYGYTF
TRBD1,TRBJ1-2,TRBV2,.,TGTGCCAGCAGTAAGGACAGGGGCCTTAACTATGGCTACACCTTC,CASSKDRGLNYGYTF
TRBD2,TRBJ2-7,TRBV19,.,TGTGCCAGTAGTATGTCCTCTAGCGGGGGAGGCAACGAGCAGTACTTC,CASSMSSSGGGNEQYF
.,TRBJ1-3,TRBV7-9,.,TGTGCCAGCTCCTGGGGGTCGGACACCATATATTTT,CASSWGSDTIYF
TRBD2,TRBJ2-5,TRBV6-5,.,TGTGCCAGCAGTTCAACCGGGGATAGCGGGGTGCCTTGGTACTTC,CASSSTGDSGVPWYF
TRBD1,TRBJ2-2,TRBV30,.,TGTGCCTGGAATCCCTATCAACCAACCGGGACAGGGGCTATTAACACCGGGGAGCTGTTTTTT,CAWNPYQPTGTGAINTGELFF
.,TRBJ2-1,TRBV7-9,.,TGTGCCAGCAGCTTATTAAGCTATGAGCAGTTCTTC,CASSLLSYEQFF
.,TRBJ1-6,TRBV5-1,.,TGCGCCAGCATGAAGGGGGAGACCCCCAACCTTTCACCCCTCCACTTT,CASMKGETPNLSPLHF
.,TRBJ1-1,TRBV2,.,TGTGCCAGCAGGCCCCAGGGCGGAAACACTGAAGCTTTCTTT,CASRPQGGNTEAFF
.,TRBJ2-5,TRBV7-2,.,TGCGCCAGCAGCTTGACTACAGAGACCCAGTACTTC,CASSLTTETQYF
.,TRBJ2-5,TRBV5-6,.,TGTGCCAGCAGCTTGGTTCTTTCTGGGGTTAACATAGAGACCCAGTACTTC,CASSLVLSGVNIETQYF
.,TRBJ2-7,TRBV27,few,TGTGCCAGCAGTCCATATTCAGACCCGAGCTCCTACGAGCAGTACTTC,CASSPYSDPSSYEQYF
.,TRBJ2-2,TRBV10-1,.,TGCGCCAGCAAGATGGCAGAACAACTACCGAACACCGGGGAGCTGTTTTTT,CASKMAEQLPNTGELFF
.,TRBJ1-6,TRBV18,.,TGTGCCAGCTCACCAAACAGGGTACCTTATAATTCACCCCTCCACTTT,CASSPNRVPYNSPLHF